The entry that follows covers one TCR beta chain sequence. Its antigen is as yet unknown. The germline CDR1 and CDR2 sequences are SEHNR and FQNEAQ (reference sequence). Germline trimming cut 1 base from V and 9 bases from J; bases unmatched to any gene: 2. The CDR3 covers 15 residues. This record comes from a study of Tregs in tolerant kidney transplant recipients. Study results and caveats: Expanding Tregs on activated donor B cells appeared to best identify donor-specific TCRbeta clones. Biological reproducibility was not directly addressed in this study. For some patients, primers changed over time, blocking nucleotide-level comparison.

Thawed PBMCs were FACS-sorted into unstimulated CD4+CD25+CD127- regulatory T cells, CD4+CD25- non-regulatory cells, CD4 and CD8 cells. Only in-frame clones appear in the TCRdb table, and some are missing; sequencing was by immunoSEQ multiplex PCR. The sample includes roughly 69,000 clones, roughly nine tenths seen only once; the top ten take around 0.38%. The chain carries TRBV7-9 and TRBJ2-1; 14 nucleotides agree with TRBD2. The source material was CD4+ T cells from blood, sampled before the transplant. This receptor was identified in a human donor who received a combined kidney and bone marrow transplant. CDR3 nucleotide sequence: TGTGCCAGCAGCTTAGGAGGACTAGCGGGAGGTGAGCAGTTCTTC. It specifies CASSLGGLAGGEQFF.